This T cell receptor (beta chain) was found in a study of beta chain features in type 1 diabetes. Overall study context: Sorted cell examination encompassed roughly 110 million cells across all samples. Study-wide results and caveats: VDJ junctions from patients with type 1 diabetes contained fewer insertions and more deletions. Significant though moderate, a shortening of TCRB CDR3s appeared in all four CD4+ subsets of Type 1 diabetes patients.

Reverse transcription of all isolated RNA meant that expressed TCRB transcripts were sequenced. TCRdb keeps only in-frame clones here, not all; method: immunoSEQ multiplex PCR. The table has under 250,000 clones, more than 11% seen once; the top ten hold approximately 0.018%. As concerns this clone: Its target is unknown.

The sample consisted of naive CD4+ T cells from blood. This TCR was sampled from a man younger than 45 with type 1 diabetes.

The DNA for the CDR3 is TGTGCCTGGAGTGTAGGGAGGTCTAATCAGCCCCAGCATTTT. Residues: CAWSVGRSNQPQHF. The rearrangement joins TRBV30 to TRBJ1-5; D not certain. Germline V CDR1 and CDR2: GTSNPN, SVGIG (reference sequence). CDR3 size: 14 residues. V lost 0 bases and J lost 4, with 10 bases in between.